This T cell receptor beta chain stems from a study of blood T cell repertoires in COVID-19. Germline CDR1 reads SNHLY; CDR2 reads FYNNEI. The J segment lost 5 bases and the V segment lost 11 bases, leaving 11 bases of the junction unmatched. This CDR3 has 14 amino acids. Clones were sequenced by immunoSEQ multiplex PCR, and TCRdb holds only the in-frame ones, with some missing. Of approximately 320,000 clones in the sample, roughly 85% are singletons; the top ten hold approximately 7.5%. This TCR was recovered from a human donor in a cohort sampled during active COVID-19. Sequencing was carried out using peripheral blood. The chain uses TRBV2 and TRBJ2-2; 7 bases are shared with TRBD1. CDR3 nucleotides: TGTGCCTCCGGGAAGGGACAGTTTACCGGGGAGCTGTTTTTT. Amino acids: CASGKGQFTGELFF.